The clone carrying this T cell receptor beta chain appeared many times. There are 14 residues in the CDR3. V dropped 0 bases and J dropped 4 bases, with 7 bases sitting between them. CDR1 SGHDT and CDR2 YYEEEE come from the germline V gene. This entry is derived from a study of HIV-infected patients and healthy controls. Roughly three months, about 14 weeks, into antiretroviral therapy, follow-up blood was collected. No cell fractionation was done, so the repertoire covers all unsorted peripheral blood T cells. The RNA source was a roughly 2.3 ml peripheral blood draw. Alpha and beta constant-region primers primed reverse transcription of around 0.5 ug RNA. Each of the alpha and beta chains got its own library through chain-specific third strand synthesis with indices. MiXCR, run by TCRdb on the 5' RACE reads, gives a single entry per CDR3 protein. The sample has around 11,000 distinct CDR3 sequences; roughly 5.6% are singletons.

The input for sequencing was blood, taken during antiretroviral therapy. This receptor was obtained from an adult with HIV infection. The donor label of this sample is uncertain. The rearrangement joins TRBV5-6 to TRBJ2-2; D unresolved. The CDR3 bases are TGTGCCAGCAGCTTGGGCTTTCCCACCGGGGAGCTGTTTTTT. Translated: CASSLGFPTGELFF.